This TCR beta chain was sequenced during a study of tumor-infiltrating lymphocytes in primary liver carcinoma. Total RNA (around 500 ng) served as template for TCR beta cDNA synthesis primed by a constant-region primer. ARM-PCR was slightly modified, and three nested multiplex PCR rounds with it gave rise to the TCR beta libraries. A C-beta reverse primer was combined with TRBV1-TRBV30 forward primers in the first two PCR rounds, and each round had around 10 cycles. TCRdb called the multiplex PCR reads again in MiXCR, with one record for every CDR3 protein. The sample has about 190,000 distinct CDR3 sequences, around four fifths seen once. Unsorted bulk tissue, roughly 20-32 mg of it, served as the source for co-extraction of RNA and DNA. Notes on this clonotype: This may be a read error: a much more frequent sequence differs by one nucleotide.

This CDR3 has 12 amino acids. The chain is built from TRBV12-3 or TRBV12-4 and TRBJ2-1, with D hard to call. This receptor was taken from a man between 40 and 49 years old with primary liver carcinoma and hepatitis B virus infection. Sequencing was carried out using tumor tissue from primary liver carcinoma. CDR3 protein: CANSLRNHEQFF. The DNA of the CDR3 is TGTGCCAACAGTTTGAGGAACCATGAGCAGTTCTTC.